The clone carrying this T cell receptor (beta chain) was seen just once. What it binds is not known. Here the gene names and germline are mouse. The observed sequence ends 1 residue before the CDR3 terminus, with the missing tail filled in from the germline J gene. The data originate from a study of tissue T cells after allogeneic stem cell transplantation. General study points: Few T cell clones were shared across patients, but motif clusters showed tissue-specific shared signatures. Anatomically similar tissues had similar TCR repertoires within each patient. Blood and spleen captured only part of the tissue TCR repertoire.

Sample time point: mouse harvest day 7 after allogeneic transplant. Each mouse received 10^7 T-cell-depleted marrow cells plus 10^6 splenic CD5+ T cells by tail vein. Germline CDR1 is SNHLY and CDR2 is FYNGKV (reference sequence). The CDR3 runs 15 residues. V lost 5 bases and J 0 bases, leaving 13 bases between the germline ends. Data came from immunoSEQ multiplex PCR; TCRdb stores just in-frame clones and leaves some out. The sample contains thousands of clones, roughly 44% of which appear only once. The genes are TRBV3 and TRBJ1-2, with D uncertain. The origin of this receptor is a female BALB/c mouse given C57BL/6 T cells with graft-versus-host disease after an allogeneic hematopoietic cell transplant. Sequencing was carried out using gut tissue. Partial CDR3 DNA: TGTGCCAGCAGCCTAGGGATATATGCAAACTCCGACTACACC. It encodes CASSLGIYANSDYT. The entire CDR3 reads CASSLGIYANSDYTF.